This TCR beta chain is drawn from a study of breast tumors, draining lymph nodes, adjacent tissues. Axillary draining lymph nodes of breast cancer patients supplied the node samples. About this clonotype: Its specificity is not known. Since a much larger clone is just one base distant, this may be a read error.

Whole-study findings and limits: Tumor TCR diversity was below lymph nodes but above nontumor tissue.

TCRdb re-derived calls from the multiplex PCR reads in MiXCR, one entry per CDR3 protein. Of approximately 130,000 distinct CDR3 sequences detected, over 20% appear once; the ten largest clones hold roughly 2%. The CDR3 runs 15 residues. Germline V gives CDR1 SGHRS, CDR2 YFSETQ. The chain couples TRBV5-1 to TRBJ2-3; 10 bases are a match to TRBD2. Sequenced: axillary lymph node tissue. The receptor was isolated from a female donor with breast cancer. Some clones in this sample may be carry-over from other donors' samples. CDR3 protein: CASSFTSGVTDTQCF. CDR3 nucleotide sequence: TGCGCCAGCAGCTTCACTAGCGGGGTCACAGATACGCAGTGTTTT.